This passage covers 20 T cell receptor beta chains from one sample sequenced in a study of tumor-infiltrating lymphocytes in localized non-small cell lung cancer. Generated by immunoSEQ multiplex PCR, the TCRdb table keeps only in-frame clones and is missing some. Among around 16,000 clones, roughly three quarters were seen once, and the ten largest hold approximately 9.6%. The sequencing sample was made of lung tumor tissue. The receptor source for this set is a human donor with non-small cell lung cancer.

This chain links TRBV28 with TRBJ2-3, with D hard to call. Germline assignment: CDR1 MDHEN and CDR2 SYDVKM. The V gene lost 4 bases and the J gene lost 5 bases, with 7 bases spanning the gap. This CDR3 spans 12 amino acids. The CDR3 DNA is TGTGCCAGCAGTTCAGTTCAAGATACGCAGTATTTT. Amino acids: CASSSVQDTQYF.

The chain carries TRBV9 and TRBJ2-1; either TRBD1 or TRBD2 may supply D (5 bases each). The CDR3 length is 13 residues. Per the germline V gene, CDR1 is SGDLS and CDR2 is YYNGEE. V lost 7 bases, J lost 3 bases, and 11 bases lay in between. CDR3 region: CASRGADYNEQFF. The CDR3 DNA reads TGTGCCAGCCGAGGGGCGGACTACAATGAGCAGTTCTTC. Supplemented by reference TRBV9 and TRBJ2-1, the full variable domain reads DSGVTQTPKHLITATGQRVTLRCSPRSGDLSVYWYQQSLDQGLQFLIQYYNGEERAKGNILERFSAQQFPDLHSELNLSSLELGDSALYFCASRGADYNEQFFGPGTRLTVL.

The chain's CDR3 is CASSEWGHTPPYF. CDR3 coding DNA: TGCGCCAGCAGTGAGTGGGGGCACACCCCTCCGTATTTT. V is TRBV10-1 and J is TRBJ2-3, with D tentatively TRBD1 (6 bases). This CDR3 spans 13 amino acids. V lost 1 base, J lost 14 bases, and 16 bases lay in between. CDR1 and CDR2 from the germline V gene are WNHNN and SYGVQD (reference sequence).

This chain links TRBV2 with TRBJ2-5; 8 nucleotides line up with TRBD2. The trim removed 4 bases at V and 5 bases at J, leaving 6 bases unmatched. The CDR3 is 14 residues long. Germline lookup yields CDR1 SNHLY and CDR2 FYNNEI. The CDR3 reads CASSAGTRSETQYF. In DNA, the CDR3 is TGTGCCAGCAGTGCCGGGACTAGGAGCGAGACCCAGTACTTC.

J is TRBJ2-1 and V is TRBV5-1; 9 bases are shared with TRBD2. The CDR3 covers 15 residues. V lost 4 bases and J lost 0; bases outside the gene matches: 2. CDR1 and CDR2 (germline): SGHRS, YFSETQ. The CDR3 protein is CASSLSGSSYNEQFF. Here the CDR3 DNA reads TGCGCCAGCAGCCTTAGCGGGAGCTCCTACAATGAGCAGTTCTTC.

There are a few counts of this clone. The chain combines TRBV19 with TRBJ1-2; 7 positions match TRBD1. Germline lookup yields CDR1 LNHDA and CDR2 SQIVND (reference sequence). V was pared by 4 bases and J by 0 bases, with 8 bases of the junction left unmatched. The CDR3 extends over 16 amino acids. The DNA of the CDR3 is TGTGCCAGTAGTAGACTTGACAGGGCTGCTAACTATGGCTACACCTTC. Its protein is CASSRLDRAANYGYTF.

The rearrangement links TRBV5-1 to TRBJ2-5; 12 nucleotides agree with TRBD2. Germline CDR1 is SGHRS and CDR2 is YFSETQ. Losses at the gene ends were 5 bases for V and 4 bases for J; bases not matched to a gene: 3. The CDR3 has 14 residues. CDR3 nucleotides: TGCGCCAGCAGGGGACTAGCGGGTGGAGAGACCCAGTACTTC. It is translated as CASRGLAGGETQYF.

The chain links TRBV5-1 to TRBJ1-1; unclear D gene. The CDR3 loop spans 16 amino acids. The V and J ends lost 0 bases and 6 bases respectively, with 18 bases between them. CDR1 is SGHRS and CDR2 is YFSETQ in the germline V gene. CDR3 sequence reads: CASSLGATLTQSEAFF. The CDR3 nucleotides read TGCGCCAGCAGCTTGGGCGCGACGCTCACTCAGTCTGAAGCTTTCTTT.

The chain has TRBV6-6 and TRBJ1-5, with 9 nucleotides matching TRBD1. This CDR3 is built from 14 residues. V shed 6 bases and J 6 bases; nucleotides not matched to a gene: 6. Germline V CDR1 and CDR2: MNHNY, SVGAGI (reference sequence). The CDR3 sequence is CASSWTGDGQPQHF. The CDR3, as DNA: TGTGCCAGCAGCTGGACAGGGGACGGTCAGCCCCAGCATTTT.

This sequence joins TRBV29-1 and TRBJ1-2; 10 positions agree with TRBD1. The CDR3 is 14 residues long. J gave up 6 bases and V 6 bases, and 10 bases lay outside the gene matches. CDR1 and CDR2 from the germline V gene are SQVTM and ANQGSEA. CDR3 sequence reads: CSVVPGQGMDGYTF. The CDR3 nucleotides are TGCAGCGTCGTCCCGGGACAGGGGATGGATGGCTACACCTTC.

This clone turned up a few times. This sequence joins TRBV5-5 and TRBJ1-1; the D is unclear. In germline, CDR1 is SGHKS, CDR2 YYEKEE (reference sequence). The length of the CDR3 is 14 residues. V lost 3 bases and J 1 base, leaving 10 bases between the germline ends. The CDR3 DNA reads TGTGCCAGCAGCTCGACACGGGGGAACACTGAAGCTTTCTTT. Translating gives CASSSTRGNTEAFF.

V and J are TRBV7-8 and TRBJ2-7; TRBD1 aligns across 8 bases. Germline CDR1 is SGHVS and CDR2 is FQNEAQ. Germline trimming cut 5 bases from V and 0 bases from J; bases unmatched to any gene: 6. The CDR3 spans 15 residues. The CDR3 bases are TGTGCCAGCAGCAAAGGACAGGGAAGCTCCTACGAGCAGTACTTC. Protein: CASSKGQGSSYEQYF.

The chain carries TRBV10-1 and TRBJ2-7; TRBD1 aligns across 10 bases. V shed 5 bases, J shed 4 bases, and the junction held 8 bases outside the gene matches. Germline loops: CDR1 WNHNN, CDR2 SYGVQD (reference sequence). The CDR3 loop spans 15 amino acids. The CDR3 sequence is CASSNHGTGEYEQYF. The CDR3 DNA follows: TGCGCCAGCAGTAACCATGGGACAGGGGAATACGAGCAGTACTTC.

The V and J genes are TRBV5-1 and TRBJ2-7; 11 bases fit TRBD2. The CDR3 sequence is 19 residues long. V shed 4 bases, J shed 4 bases, and the junction held 19 bases outside the gene matches. Germline loops: CDR1 SGHRS, CDR2 YFSETQ. The CDR3 sequence is CASSAQTSGSFRGGYEQYF. CDR3 DNA sequence: TGCGCCAGCAGCGCCCAAACTAGCGGGAGTTTCCGCGGCGGATACGAGCAGTACTTC. Full variable domain (missing parts from reference TRBV5-1 and TRBJ2-7): KAGVTQTPRYLIKTRGQQVTLSCSPISGHRSVSWYQQTPGQGLQFLFEYFSETQRNKGNFPGRFSGRQFSNSRSEMNVSTLELGDSALYLCASSAQTSGSFRGGYEQYFGPGTRLTVT.

This chain joins TRBV6-5 and TRBJ2-7; no clear D gene. Looked up from germline, CDR1 is MNHEY and CDR2 is SVGAGI. Trimming cost V 3 bases and J 2 bases, with 14 bases left between them. The CDR3 has 15 residues. The CDR3 sequence: CASSYFVGSTYEQYF. Here the CDR3 DNA reads TGTGCCAGCAGTTATTTCGTTGGATCCACCTACGAGCAGTACTTC.

J is TRBJ2-3 and V is TRBV2; D is tentatively TRBD1 or TRBD2 (5 bases each). The CDR3 length is 15 residues. The V end lost 6 bases, the J end lost 0 bases, and 13 bases lay between the germline ends. The germline V gene has CDR1 SNHLY and CDR2 FYNNEI. The CDR3 sequence: CASRGTATSTDTQYF. DNA for the CDR3: TGTGCCAGCAGGGGGACGGCAACTAGCACAGATACGCAGTATTTT.

V usage is TRBV19 and J usage is TRBJ1-5, with D perhaps matching TRBD1 (5 bases). The CDR3 is 15 amino acids. CDR1 is LNHDA, CDR2 SQIVND, per germline (reference sequence). Trimming stripped 5 bases from V and 4 bases from J, with 15 bases between. The CDR3 nucleotides read TGTGCCAGTAGTCGGCGGGGGGATCAAAATCAGCCCCAGCATTTT. Translating it yields CASSRRGDQNQPQHF.

In DNA form, the CDR3 reads TGTGCCAGCAGCTTAGATGGGAATGGCAATCAGCCCCAGCATTTT. Translated: CASSLDGNGNQPQHF. The genes are TRBV7-8 and TRBJ1-5; no clear D gene. Germline V lookup: CDR1 SGHVS, CDR2 FQNEAQ. Deletions cut 1 base from V and 2 bases from J, with 9 bases between. The CDR3 runs 15 residues.

In DNA form, the CDR3 reads TGTGCCAGCAGTGGAGTTGGACTAGGAGATGCAGATACGCAGTATTTT. As protein: CASSGVGLGDADTQYF. The V gene is TRBV2, the J gene TRBJ2-3; TRBD2 matches at 7 bases. CDR3 size: 16 residues. V lost 4 bases and J lost 4; bases outside the gene matches: 11. The V gene's germline CDR1 is SNHLY and CDR2 FYNNEI.

V gene TRBV5-6 combines with J gene TRBJ2-5; TRBD2 matches at 7 bases. In germline, CDR1 is SGHDT, CDR2 YYEEEE. Losses at the gene ends were 4 bases for V and 5 bases for J; bases not matched to a gene: 11. The length of the CDR3 is 15 residues. The CDR3, as DNA: TGTGCCAGCAGCCCCTGGGGGGGAGGGACGGAGACCCAGTACTTC. This encodes CASSPWGGGTETQYF. The variable domain in full, completed from reference TRBV5-6 and TRBJ2-5, reads DAGVTQSPTHLIKTRGQQVTLRCSPKSGHDTVSWYQQALGQGPQFIFQYYEEEERQRGNFPDRFSGHQFPNYSSELNVNALLLGDSALYLCASSPWGGGTETQYFGPGTRLLVL.